The 31 T cell receptor beta chains below all came from one sample that was sequenced in a study of cytomegalovirus exposure and HLA in healthy donors. The PCR was carried out with 60 Vbeta primers and 13 Jbeta primers. Data came from immunoSEQ multiplex PCR; TCRdb stores just in-frame clones and leaves some out. The sample lists 210,000 or so clones; 60% to 85% were seen once. Sequencing input: PBMCs. The receptor set was obtained from a man aged 35-49 years in good health and CMV-seronegative.

The V and J genes are TRBV6-5 and TRBJ1-2; the match to TRBD1 covers 12 bases. The CDR3 consists of 14 residues. V dropped 7 bases and J dropped 4; count of bases not matched to a gene: 4. Germline V CDR1 and CDR2: MNHEY, SVGAGI. This chain's CDR3 is CASTGTGGSYGYTF. The CDR3 DNA reads as TGTGCCAGCACCGGGACAGGGGGCAGCTATGGCTACACCTTC.

The V call is TRBV7-6, the J call TRBJ2-3; 9 nucleotides agree with TRBD1. The CDR3 loop spans 16 amino acids. Germline V lookup: CDR1 SGHVS, CDR2 FNYEAQ. V was pared by 5 bases and J by 3 bases, with 9 bases of the junction left unmatched. CDR3 loop: CASSTRTGEGTDTQYF. The CDR3 bases are TGTGCCAGCAGCACCCGGACAGGGGAGGGGACAGATACGCAGTATTTT.

The chain links TRBV18 to TRBJ2-7; 12 bases line up with TRBD1. Trimming removed 6 bases from V and 6 bases from J; junction bases left unmatched: 6. This CDR3 contains 14 residues. Looked up from germline, CDR1 is KGHSH and CDR2 is LQKENI. The CDR3: CASSFGTGGAEQYF. The CDR3 region has the DNA TGTGCCAGCTCCTTCGGGACAGGGGGCGCCGAGCAGTACTTC.

J is TRBJ2-7 and V is TRBV5-6; 8 bases fit TRBD2. After removal of 4 bases from V and 3 bases from J, the junction contained 9 bases not matched to a gene. CDR3 length: 15 residues. CDR1 and CDR2 (germline): SGHDT, YYEEEE. The CDR3 nucleotides read TGTGCCAGCAGCCCTGGGCGGGGGGCCTACTACGAGCAGTACTTC. Encoded protein: CASSPGRGAYYEQYF.

V and J are TRBV7-8 and TRBJ2-5, with a possible D match to TRBD2 (5 bases). Germline-derived CDR1 and CDR2 are SGHVS and FQNEAQ. The CDR3 runs 17 residues. Trimming stripped 1 base from V and 5 bases from J, with 20 bases between. CDR3 in DNA: TGTGCCAGCAGCTTAGAATTAGGTCTAGCTGAACGGGAGACCCAGTACTTC. Its protein product is CASSLELGLAERETQYF.

The V gene is TRBV5-1, the J gene TRBJ2-2, with 11 bases fitting TRBD1. Germline V lookup: CDR1 SGHRS, CDR2 YFSETQ. After removal of 1 base from V and 3 bases from J, the junction contained 5 bases not matched to a gene. CDR3 length: 17 residues. The CDR3 is CASSLTVGQGDTGELFF. DNA for the CDR3: TGCGCCAGCAGCTTGACCGTGGGACAGGGGGACACCGGGGAGCTGTTTTTT.

The chain has TRBV19 and TRBJ1-5, with D perhaps TRBD1 (6 bases). The germline CDR1 and CDR2 sequences are LNHDA and SQIVND (reference sequence). The CDR3 is 14 amino acids. V was cut by 9 bases and J by 4 bases, with 16 bases left in between. The CDR3 bases are TGTGCCAGGGGGAACAGGGAAGGGAATCAGCCCCAGCATTTT. Translating it yields CARGNREGNQPQHF. The entire variable domain, with the rest obtained from reference TRBV19 and TRBJ1-5, is as follows: DGGITQSPKYLFRKEGQNVTLSCEQNLNHDAMYWYRQDPGQGLRLIYYSQIVNDFQKGDIAEGYSVSREKKESFPLTVTSAQKNPTAFYLCARGNREGNQPQHFGDGTRLSIL.

This sequence joins TRBV28 and TRBJ2-2; 10 nucleotides match TRBD2. The CDR3 loop spans 15 amino acids. Germline V gives CDR1 MDHEN, CDR2 SYDVKM. V trimming: 7 bases; J trimming: 4 bases; junction bases outside the gene matches: 6. CDR3: CASTPGLAITGELFF. In nucleotides, the CDR3 is TGTGCCAGCACTCCGGGACTAGCGATCACCGGGGAGCTGTTTTTT.

The gene calls are TRBV9 and TRBJ1-3; possible D gene TRBD1, 5 bases. The V and J ends lost 2 bases and 4 bases respectively, with 10 bases between them. Germline CDR1 SGDLS, CDR2 YYNGEE. This CDR3 comprises 14 residues. The CDR3 reads CASSVGGVGNTIYF. CDR3 coding DNA: TGTGCCAGCAGCGTCGGGGGGGTAGGAAACACCATATATTTT.

The rearrangement uses TRBV28 and TRBJ2-7; 11 nucleotides agree with TRBD2. Trimming took 6 bases from V and 4 from J; bases not matched to a gene: 5. This CDR3 region has 14 residues. The germline V gene encodes CDR1 MDHEN and CDR2 SYDVKM. CDR3 nucleotide sequence: TGTGCCAGCAGCTTGACTAGCGGGAAATACGAGCAGTACTTC. Protein product: CASSLTSGKYEQYF.

This clone was seen a handful of times. Other DNA sequences in the same sample also yield this CDR3. The chain uses TRBV20-1 and TRBJ2-7; D gene uncertain. The CDR3 covers 11 residues. Per the germline V gene, CDR1 is DFQATT and CDR2 is SNEGSKA (reference sequence). Between the trimmed V and J ends, which lost 4 bases and 3 bases, there was a span of 7 bases. DNA of the CDR3: TGCAGTGCTACGACGGGCTACGAGCAGTACTTC. It is translated as CSATTGYEQYF.

This chain links TRBV7-2 with TRBJ2-5; D possibly corresponds to TRBD1 (5 bases). This CDR3 contains 11 residues. With 5 bases removed from V and 7 bases from J, the gap between germline ends came to 8 bases. The germline CDR1 and CDR2 sequences are SGHTA and FQGNSA. This CDR3 is CASSPQGTQYF. CDR3 DNA sequence: TGTGCCAGCAGCCCCCAGGGGACCCAGTACTTC. The variable domain in full, with the rest retrieved from reference TRBV7-2 and TRBJ2-5, is GAGVSQSPSNKVTEKGKDVELRCDPISGHTALYWYRQSLGQGLEFLIYFQGNSAPDKSGLPSDRFSAERTGGSVSTLTIQRTQQEDSAVYLCASSPQGTQYFGPGTRLLVL.

The chain recombines TRBV10-3 with TRBJ2-3; D is possibly TRBD2 (6 bases). This CDR3 has 15 residues. Germline lookup yields CDR1 ENHRY and CDR2 SYGVKD. V gave up 2 bases and J gave up 3 bases, with 12 bases separating them. Written as DNA, the CDR3 is TGTGCCATCAGTGAGGGGACTCTTTTGACAGATACGCAGTATTTT. Protein product: CAISEGTLLTDTQYF.

V usage is TRBV5-4 and J usage is TRBJ1-2; the D gene is possibly TRBD1 (6 bases). V lost 0 bases and J 8 bases, leaving 11 bases between the germline ends. CDR3 length equals 13 residues. Germline V gene sequence: CDR1 SGHNT, CDR2 YYREEE (reference sequence). The CDR3 nucleotides are TGTGCCAGCAGCTTGGATGACAGGACGGGCTACACCTTC. It translates to CASSLDDRTGYTF.

This clone was seen a few times. The chain joins TRBV30 to TRBJ2-2; 12 bases match TRBD2. Trimming at V came to 7 bases and at J to 4 bases, leaving 7 bases not matched to a gene. The CDR3 runs 15 residues. The germline V gene encodes CDR1 GTSNPN and CDR2 SVGIG (reference sequence). CDR3 loop: CASIPGLAGTGELFF. CDR3 bases: TGTGCCTCCATACCGGGACTAGCGGGCACCGGGGAGCTGTTTTTT.

This rearrangement joins TRBV19 to TRBJ1-1; D remains ambiguous. The CDR3 consists of 14 residues. The V end lost 5 bases, the J end lost 6 bases, and 16 bases lay between the germline ends. Germline loops: CDR1 LNHDA, CDR2 SQIVND (reference sequence). The CDR3 sequence is CASSPTSGSAEAFF. CDR3 in DNA: TGTGCCAGTAGTCCTACATCCGGGTCTGCTGAAGCTTTCTTT.

V usage is TRBV14 and J usage is TRBJ1-2, with D possibly matching TRBD1 (5 bases). From germline, CDR1 is SGHDN and CDR2 FVKESK. Deletions cut 2 bases from V and 7 bases from J, with 11 bases between. CDR3 size: 13 residues. CDR3 residues: CASSQWGEGGYTF. The CDR3 DNA sequence: TGTGCCAGCAGCCAATGGGGGGAGGGTGGCTACACCTTC.

A few counts support this clone. Distinct nucleotide sequences in the sample also encode this CDR3. The rearrangement links TRBV7-2 to TRBJ1-1, with D uncertain. Per the germline V gene, CDR1 is SGHTA and CDR2 is FQGNSA. The CDR3 has 14 amino acids. V lost 1 base and J lost 1, with 7 bases in between. The CDR3 bases are TGTGCCAGCAGCTTAGGACGGGGGAACACTGAAGCTTTCTTT. It specifies CASSLGRGNTEAFF. The full variable domain, completed using reference TRBV7-2 and TRBJ1-1, is GAGVSQSPSNKVTEKGKDVELRCDPISGHTALYWYRQSLGQGLEFLIYFQGNSAPDKSGLPSDRFSAERTGGSVSTLTIQRTQQEDSAVYLCASSLGRGNTEAFFGQGTRLTVV.

The chain links TRBV30 to TRBJ2-5; tentative D call: TRBD2 (5 bases). CDR1 and CDR2 from the germline V gene are GTSNPN and SVGIG (reference sequence). This CDR3 is 13 amino acids long. V was pared by 3 bases and J by 2 bases, with 10 bases between. CDR3 sequence reads: CAWSLGLQETQYF. In DNA, the CDR3 is TGTGCCTGGAGCTTAGGACTTCAAGAGACCCAGTACTTC.

This rearrangement joins TRBV4-1 to TRBJ2-6; D uncertain. V was cut by 4 bases and J by 3 bases, with 19 bases left in between. CDR3 size: 18 residues. Looked up from germline, CDR1 is MGHRA and CDR2 is YSYEKL. CDR3 residues: CASSPRALTANGANVLTF. The CDR3 DNA reads TGCGCCAGCAGCCCGCGAGCCCTAACTGCTAATGGGGCCAACGTCCTGACTTTC.

This rearrangement joins TRBV7-2 to TRBJ2-2, with no clear D. Trimming pared 2 bases from V and 0 bases from J, leaving 7 bases between. Germline loops: CDR1 SGHTA, CDR2 FQGNSA. The CDR3 length is 15 residues. CDR3: CASSLRTTNTGELFF. CDR3 in DNA: TGTGCCAGCAGCTTAAGAACAACGAACACCGGGGAGCTGTTTTTT.

This chain connects TRBV28 to TRBJ2-2; 8 nucleotides match TRBD2. The V segment lost 6 bases and the J segment 6 bases; nucleotides outside the gene matches: 12. This CDR3 comprises 16 residues. The germline V gene encodes CDR1 MDHEN and CDR2 SYDVKM. CDR3 loop: CASSTLGAGAAGELFF. CDR3 coding DNA: TGTGCCAGCAGCACCCTAGGAGCGGGAGCCGCCGGGGAGCTGTTTTTT.

V usage is TRBV5-1 and J usage is TRBJ2-1, with TRBD2 matching 16 bases. The junction had 5 bases not matched to a gene; V was cut back by 4 bases and J by 7 bases. This CDR3 spans 16 amino acids. From germline, CDR1 is SGHRS and CDR2 YFSETQ. In DNA, the CDR3 is TGCGCCAGCAGCCCTCCGGGACTAGCGGGAGGGAATGAGCAGTTCTTC. Encoded protein: CASSPPGLAGGNEQFF.

V gene TRBV9 combines with J gene TRBJ1-1, with no clear D. V was shortened by 2 bases and J by 0 bases, with 11 bases between the two germline ends. Germline loops: CDR1 SGDLS, CDR2 YYNGEE. This CDR3 has 15 amino acids. The CDR3 region has the DNA TGTGCCAGCAGCGTTAACAGCAACGTGAACACTGAAGCTTTCTTT. This encodes CASSVNSNVNTEAFF. Combining the CDR3 with reference TRBV9 and TRBJ1-1 gives the whole variable domain DSGVTQTPKHLITATGQRVTLRCSPRSGDLSVYWYQQSLDQGLQFLIQYYNGEERAKGNILERFSAQQFPDLHSELNLSSLELGDSALYFCASSVNSNVNTEAFFGQGTRLTVV.

The V call is TRBV10-3, the J call TRBJ2-7; 9 bases fit TRBD2. This CDR3 comprises 15 residues. CDR1 is ENHRY and CDR2 is SYGVKD in the germline V gene. Trimming removed 1 base from V and 0 bases from J; junction bases left unmatched: 1. The chain's CDR3 is CAISEWTSVSYEQYF. The CDR3 DNA is TGTGCCATCAGTGAGTGGACTAGCGTCTCCTACGAGCAGTACTTC.

This clone was seen only a few times. The chain recombines TRBV28 with TRBJ2-3; 8 nucleotides line up with TRBD1. V gave up 7 bases and J gave up 1 base; unmatched junction bases: 4. Germline V gene sequence: CDR1 MDHEN, CDR2 SYDVKM. The CDR3 runs to 14 residues. CDR3 loop: CASTLTGGTDTQYF. The CDR3 coding sequence is TGTGCCAGCACTCTGACAGGGGGCACAGATACGCAGTATTTT.

The chain carries TRBV2 and TRBJ1-1; D gene uncertain. The CDR3 is 11 amino acids. Germline assignment: CDR1 SNHLY and CDR2 FYNNEI. The V and J ends lost 7 bases and 2 bases respectively, with 5 bases between them. CDR3 residues: CASIRNTEAFF. The DNA of the CDR3 is TGTGCCAGCATCCGTAACACTGAAGCTTTCTTT.

The V gene is TRBV25-1, the J gene TRBJ2-5; 9 bases agree with TRBD1. J gave up 0 bases and V 1 base, and 3 bases lay outside the gene matches. The CDR3 contains 16 residues. Germline CDR1 MGHDK, CDR2 SYGVNS. Written as DNA, the CDR3 is TGTGCCAGCAGTGAATTTGGGACAGGGTACCAAGAGACCCAGTACTTC. It yields the protein CASSEFGTGYQETQYF.

This chain uses TRBV27 with TRBJ1-1, with D possibly TRBD1 on 6 matching bases. V lost 2 bases and J lost 5, with 12 bases in between. CDR1 is MNHEY, CDR2 SMNVEV, per germline (reference sequence). The CDR3 runs to 14 residues. CDR3 loop: CASSLSQGWTEAFF. The CDR3 bases are TGTGCCAGCAGTTTAAGTCAGGGGTGGACTGAAGCTTTCTTT.

A few counts support this clone. The genes are TRBV4-2 and TRBJ1-4; unclear D gene. CDR1 LGHNA and CDR2 YNFKEQ come from the germline V gene. V dropped 0 bases and J dropped 4 bases, with 12 bases sitting between them. This CDR3 spans 16 amino acids. CDR3 in DNA: TGTGCCAGCAGCCAAGAATTAGCTCGCCTTAATGAAAAACTGTTTTTT. Translated: CASSQELARLNEKLFF.

V gene TRBV6-1 combines with J gene TRBJ2-1, with TRBD1 as a possible D gene (5 bases). CDR1 and CDR2 (germline): MNHNS, SASEGT. This CDR3 contains 15 residues. With 3 bases removed from V and 3 bases from J, the gap between germline ends came to 12 bases. In DNA form, the CDR3 reads TGTGCCAGCAGTGAGTATCCAGGGAACTACAATGAGCAGTTCTTC. Protein: CASSEYPGNYNEQFF.